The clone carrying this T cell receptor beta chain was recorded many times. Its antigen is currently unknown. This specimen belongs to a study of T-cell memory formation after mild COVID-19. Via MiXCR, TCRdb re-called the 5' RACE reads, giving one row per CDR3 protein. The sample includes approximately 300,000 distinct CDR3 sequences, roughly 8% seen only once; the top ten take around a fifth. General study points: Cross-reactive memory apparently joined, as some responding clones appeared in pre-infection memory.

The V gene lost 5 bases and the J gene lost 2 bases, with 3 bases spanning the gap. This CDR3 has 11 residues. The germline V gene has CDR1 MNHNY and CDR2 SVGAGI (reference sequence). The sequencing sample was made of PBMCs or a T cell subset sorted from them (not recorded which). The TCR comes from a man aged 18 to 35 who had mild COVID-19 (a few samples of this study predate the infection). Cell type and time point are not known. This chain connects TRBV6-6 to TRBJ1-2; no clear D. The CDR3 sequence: CASSPNYGYTF. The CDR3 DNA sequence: TGTGCCAGCAGTCCAAACTATGGCTACACCTTC.